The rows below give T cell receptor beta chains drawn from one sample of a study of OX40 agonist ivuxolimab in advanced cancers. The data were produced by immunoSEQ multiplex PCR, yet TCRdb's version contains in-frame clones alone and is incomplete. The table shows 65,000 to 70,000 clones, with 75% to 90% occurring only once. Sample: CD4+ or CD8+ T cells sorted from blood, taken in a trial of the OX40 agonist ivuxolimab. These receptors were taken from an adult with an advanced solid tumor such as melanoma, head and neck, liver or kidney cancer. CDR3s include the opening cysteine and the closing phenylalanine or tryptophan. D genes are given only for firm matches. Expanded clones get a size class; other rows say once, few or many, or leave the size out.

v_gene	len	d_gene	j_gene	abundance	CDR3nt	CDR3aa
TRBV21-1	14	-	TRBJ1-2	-	TGTGCCAGCAGGAAAGTACGGACAGGGAATGGCTACACCTTC	CASRKVRTGNGYTF
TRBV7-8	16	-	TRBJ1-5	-	TGTGCCAGCAGCCACAGTGGGGGGTTTCGCAATCAGCCCCAGCATTTT	CASSHSGGFRNQPQHF
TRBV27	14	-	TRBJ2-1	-	TGTGCCAGCAGTTTAGGCACCCTAGGGGATGAGCAGTTCTTC	CASSLGTLGDEQFF
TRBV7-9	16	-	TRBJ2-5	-	TGTGCCAGCAGCTTAATCTCTGGGCAGATAAAAGAGACCCAGTACTTC	CASSLISGQIKETQYF
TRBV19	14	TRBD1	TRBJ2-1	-	TGTGCCAGTAGGACACAGGGGGCCTACAATGAGCAGTTCTTC	CASRTQGAYNEQFF
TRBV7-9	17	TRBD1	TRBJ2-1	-	TGTGCCAGCAGCCGCCGAGATTATCGGGACAGAGACAATGAGCAGTTCTTC	CASSRRDYRDRDNEQFF
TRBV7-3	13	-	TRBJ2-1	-	TGTGCCAGCAGCCCAGGGGTGAACAATGAGCAGTTCTTC	CASSPGVNNEQFF
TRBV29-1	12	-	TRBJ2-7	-	TGCAGCGTTGATACAGGGTTGTACGAGCAGTACTTC	CSVDTGLYEQYF
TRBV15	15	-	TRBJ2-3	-	TGTGCCACCAGCAGAGATCCGGGGCTGACAGATACGCAGTATTTT	CATSRDPGLTDTQYF
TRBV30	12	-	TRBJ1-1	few	TGTGCCTGGAGTGTTGTGAACACTGAAGCTTTCTTT	CAWSVVNTEAFF
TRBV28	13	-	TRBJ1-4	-	TGTGCCAGCATCCGGGCTGATAATGAAAAACTGTTTTTT	CASIRADNEKLFF
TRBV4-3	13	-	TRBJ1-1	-	TGCGCCAGCAGCCAAGATCTGACTACTGAAGCTTTCTTT	CASSQDLTTEAFF